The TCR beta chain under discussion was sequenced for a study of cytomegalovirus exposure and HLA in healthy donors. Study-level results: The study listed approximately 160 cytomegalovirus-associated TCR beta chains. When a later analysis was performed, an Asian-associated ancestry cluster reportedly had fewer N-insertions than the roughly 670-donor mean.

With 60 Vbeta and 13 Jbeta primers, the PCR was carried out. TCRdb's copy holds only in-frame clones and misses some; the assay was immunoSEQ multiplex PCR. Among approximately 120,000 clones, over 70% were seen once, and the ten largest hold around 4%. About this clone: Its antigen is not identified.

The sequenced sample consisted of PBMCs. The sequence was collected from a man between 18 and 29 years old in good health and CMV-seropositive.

This CDR3 reads CASSQYNQPQHF. The CDR3 DNA sequence: TGTGCCAGCAGTCAGTATAATCAGCCCCAGCATTTT. V is TRBV27 and J is TRBJ1-5; D not certain. The CDR3 is 12 residues long. Germline lookup yields CDR1 MNHEY and CDR2 SMNVEV (reference sequence). V was trimmed by 5 bases and J by 4 bases, leaving 6 bases between them.